The present TCR beta chain was sequenced within a study of OX40 agonist ivuxolimab in advanced cancers. Germline V CDR1 and CDR2: SEHNR, FQNEAQ (reference sequence). The CDR3 contains 14 residues. V lost 7 bases to trimming and J lost 4 bases; unmatched junction nucleotides: 6. Worth noting for this clone: The antigen remains undetermined.

Data came from immunoSEQ multiplex PCR; TCRdb stores just in-frame clones and leaves some out. Of 55,000 to 65,000 clones detected, 91% appear once; the ten largest clones hold 11% to 15%. Notes on the study in general: Blood T cells, both CD4+ and CD8+, expanded clonally by week 6 at 0.1 to 3.0 mg/kg.

V is TRBV7-9 and J is TRBJ2-2; 7 nucleotides line up with TRBD1. Sequenced material: CD4+ or CD8+ T cells sorted from blood, taken in a trial of the OX40 agonist ivuxolimab. The clonotype originates from an adult with an advanced solid tumor such as melanoma, head and neck, liver or kidney cancer. The DNA of the CDR3 is TGTGCCAGCACCAGGACAGGTGGCACCGGGGAGCTGTTTTTT. It yields the protein CASTRTGGTGELFF.